This T cell receptor (beta chain) was documented in a study of T cells after somatic rescue of genetic block. The repertoire was sequenced with immunoSEQ multiplex PCR; TCRdb's copy has only in-frame clones and lacks some. The top ten hold about 3% of the sample, which has some 68,000 clones, around 90% seen once. This CDR3 spans 14 amino acids. Germline V gives CDR1 SGHNT, CDR2 YYREEE (reference sequence). The J segment lost 2 bases and the V segment lost 4 bases, leaving 2 bases of the junction unmatched. Sequencing used peripheral blood mononuclear cells (PBMCs). This receptor was identified in a man younger than 45. The V gene is TRBV5-4, the J gene TRBJ2-1; 8 bases map to TRBD1. CDR3 nucleotides: TGTGCCAGCAGCAAGGACAGGGCCTACAATGAGCAGTTCTTC. It yields the protein CASSKDRAYNEQFF.